These 27 T cell receptor beta chains were sequenced from one sample in a study of blood T cell repertoires in COVID-19. Sequencing was performed with immunoSEQ multiplex PCR; in TCRdb, only in-frame clones are kept and a portion is missing. Found here are approximately 70,000 clones, about nine tenths of them singletons; the top ten hold 5.5% to 8.5%. The specimen was peripheral blood. The receptors originated from a middle-aged man with active COVID-19.

The chain has TRBV5-1 and TRBJ1-4, with TRBD1 as a possible D gene (6 bases). The germline gives CDR1 SGHRS, CDR2 YFSETQ. The CDR3 totals 16 residues. The V gene lost 1 base and the J gene lost 0 bases, with 10 bases spanning the gap. The CDR3 region is CASSLSHRATNEKLFF. The DNA for the CDR3 is TGCGCCAGCAGCTTGTCTCACAGGGCAACTAATGAAAAACTGTTTTTT. The whole variable domain, filled in from reference TRBV5-1 and TRBJ1-4, reads KAGVTQTPRYLIKTRGQQVTLSCSPISGHRSVSWYQQTPGQGLQFLFEYFSETQRNKGNFPGRFSGRQFSNSRSEMNVSTLELGDSALYLCASSLSHRATNEKLFFGSGTQLSVL.

The rearrangement links TRBV6-4 to TRBJ2-3; 8 positions agree with TRBD2. The CDR3 length is 15 residues. V was pared by 0 bases and J by 5 bases, with 4 bases of the junction left unmatched. Germline V gene sequence: CDR1 MRHNA, CDR2 SNTAGT. The CDR3 region has the DNA TGTGCCAGCAGTGACTCGAGCGGGGGCCTAGATACGCAGTATTTT. Protein: CASSDSSGGLDTQYF.

The rearrangement joins TRBV7-2 to TRBJ2-2, with 8 bases aligning to TRBD1. Trimming cost V 6 bases and J 5 bases; bases outside gene matches: 8. Germline CDR1 and CDR2: SGHTA and FQGNSA. The CDR3 is made up of 15 amino acids. The CDR3 region is CASRKTGGLTGELFF. In nucleotides, the CDR3 is TGTGCCAGCAGGAAAACAGGGGGATTGACCGGGGAGCTGTTTTTT.

This clone has more than one count but fewer than ten. The chain has TRBV6-6 and TRBJ1-1; D is possibly TRBD1 (6 bases). The CDR3 is 16 amino acids. Per germline, CDR1 MNHNY and CDR2 SVGAGI (reference sequence). The ends were cut back, 7 bases at V and 4 bases at J, with 22 bases in the middle. The CDR3 coding sequence is TGTGCCAGCACTTTTGGGGGGGGCCCTTCTGGCACTGAAGCTTTCTTT. Translation: CASTFGGGPSGTEAFF.

The V gene is TRBV2, the J gene TRBJ2-3; no reliable D call. Between the trimmed V and J ends, which lost 6 bases and 0 bases, there was a span of 13 bases. Germline V CDR1 and CDR2: SNHLY, FYNNEI. The CDR3 is made up of 15 amino acids. This CDR3 reads CASRALPESTDTQYF. The CDR3 coding sequence is TGTGCCAGCAGGGCTCTCCCGGAGAGCACAGATACGCAGTATTTT.

The chain is built from TRBV5-6 and TRBJ2-2; D perhaps matches TRBD2 (6 bases). V lost 4 bases, J lost 4 bases, and 14 bases lay in between. The CDR3 has 15 residues. Germline V gene data show CDR1 as SGHDT and CDR2 as YYEEEE. The CDR3 nucleotides read TGTGCCAGCAGCGTGGTCCTGCGGGGCACCGGGGAGCTGTTTTTT. Translating it yields CASSVVLRGTGELFF.

This chain joins TRBV9 and TRBJ1-4; TRBD1 might be the D (5 bases). Germline V gene sequence: CDR1 SGDLS, CDR2 YYNGEE. This CDR3 region has 14 residues. Trimming pared 3 bases from V and 8 bases from J, leaving 14 bases between. The CDR3 nucleotides are TGTGCCAGCAGCGCCCGTAGGGGATTCGAAAAACTGTTTTTT. Protein product: CASSARRGFEKLFF.

The chain couples TRBV10-1 to TRBJ2-7, with 7 bases fitting TRBD2. The length of the CDR3 is 16 residues. Germline values: CDR1 WNHNN, CDR2 SYGVQD (reference sequence). V lost 6 bases, J lost 5 bases, and 16 bases stayed unmatched. The CDR3 spells CASSPPTTAAGDEQYF. In DNA form, the CDR3 reads TGCGCCAGCAGCCCACCGACGACGGCCGCGGGGGACGAGCAGTACTTC.

This clone was counted once. V gene TRBV7-2 combines with J gene TRBJ2-7; D is possibly TRBD2 (5 bases). V lost 4 bases to trimming and J lost 4 bases, with 11 bases between them. CDR1 SGHTA and CDR2 FQGNSA come from the germline V gene. CDR3 length equals 13 residues. Here the CDR3 DNA reads TGTGCCAGCAGCTCAGACTATCGGTACGAGCAGTACTTC. This codes for CASSSDYRYEQYF.

The chain couples TRBV29-1 to TRBJ1-2; D perhaps matches TRBD1 (5 bases). The CDR3 totals 14 residues. Germline-derived CDR1 and CDR2 are SQVTM and ANQGSEA. V was trimmed by 3 bases and J by 4 bases, leaving 15 bases between them. The CDR3 sequence: CSVEGGRETYGYTF. The DNA for the CDR3 is TGCAGCGTTGAGGGGGGAAGGGAAACCTATGGCTACACCTTC.

The rearrangement links TRBV28 to TRBJ1-1; TRBD1 aligns across 7 bases. CDR3 size: 15 residues. With 4 bases clipped from V and 4 bases from J, the junction kept 9 bases outside the gene matches. Germline V gene sequence: CDR1 MDHEN, CDR2 SYDVKM. CDR3 in amino acids: CASSSEGAGSTEAFF. The CDR3 DNA sequence: TGTGCCAGCAGTTCGGAGGGGGCGGGAAGCACTGAAGCTTTCTTT.

J is TRBJ2-6 and V is TRBV5-1; TRBD1 agrees at 7 bases. This CDR3 has 19 residues. With 5 bases clipped from V and 0 bases from J, the junction kept 14 bases outside the gene matches. From germline, CDR1 is SGHRS and CDR2 YFSETQ. The CDR3 nucleotides read TGCGCCAGCAGACCTGTTGGGGGACAGCGATTCTCTGGGGCCAACGTCCTGACTTTC. Protein: CASRPVGGQRFSGANVLTF.

V and J are TRBV27 and TRBJ2-3, with 11 nucleotides matching TRBD2. From germline, CDR1 is MNHEY and CDR2 SMNVEV (reference sequence). V trimming: 5 bases; J trimming: 2 bases; junction bases outside the gene matches: 6. The CDR3 is 16 amino acids. CDR3 loop: CASSVLAGGLTDTQYF. CDR3 bases: TGTGCCAGCAGTGTTCTAGCGGGGGGACTCACAGATACGCAGTATTTT.

The V call is TRBV19, the J call TRBJ2-4; 7 bases align to TRBD1. This CDR3 has 14 residues. Germline trimming cut 4 bases from V and 6 bases from J; bases unmatched to any gene: 6. The germline CDR1 and CDR2 sequences are LNHDA and SQIVND (reference sequence). The chain's CDR3 is CASSRQGLGNIQYF. CDR3 DNA: TGTGCCAGTAGTAGACAGGGTTTGGGAAACATTCAGTACTTC.

The chain carries TRBV4-3 and TRBJ2-5; 11 nucleotides match TRBD1. Germline V CDR1 and CDR2: LGHNA, YSLEER. V gave up 8 bases and J gave up 4 bases; unmatched junction bases: 9. The CDR3 is 15 amino acids. CDR3 in DNA: TGCGCCAGCGGTCCGGGACAGGGGGTTGGAGAGACCCAGTACTTC. It codes for CASGPGQGVGETQYF.

The chain recombines TRBV30 with TRBJ2-7, with 9 bases aligning to TRBD1. The CDR3 length is 15 residues. V shed 0 bases, J shed 5 bases, and the junction held 8 bases outside the gene matches. CDR1 and CDR2 from the germline V gene are GTSNPN and SVGIG (reference sequence). The CDR3 is CAWSVRGTGYDEQYF. Here the CDR3 DNA reads TGTGCCTGGAGTGTACGGGGGACAGGGTATGACGAGCAGTACTTC.

This chain joins TRBV5-3 and TRBJ2-7, with a possible D match to TRBD1 (5 bases). TRBV5-3 is reported as an ORF; its role is uncertain. The V end was cut by 0 bases, the J end by 5 bases, with 15 bases between. The CDR3 runs 15 residues. CDR3 region: CARSLGAGNFDEQYF. Here the CDR3 DNA reads TGTGCCAGAAGCTTGGGGGCAGGGAATTTCGACGAGCAGTACTTC.

The chain links TRBV3-1 (or the pseudogene TRBV3-2) to TRBJ2-1; 11 nucleotides agree with TRBD2. V lost 0 bases to trimming and J lost 7 bases; unmatched junction nucleotides: 2. The CDR3 is made up of 15 amino acids. Germline CDR1 and CDR2: LGHDT and YNNKEL (reference sequence). CDR3 in amino acids: CASSQDLAGGNEQFF. As DNA, the CDR3 is TGTGCCAGCAGCCAAGACCTAGCGGGGGGAAATGAGCAGTTCTTC.

The chain links TRBV19 to TRBJ1-2; a weak D match, TRBD1 (6 bases). Trimming cost V 6 bases and J 3 bases, with 14 bases left between them. This CDR3 spans 14 amino acids. CDR1 and CDR2 (germline): LNHDA, SQIVND (reference sequence). The CDR3 loop is CASSVDRPYYGYTF. The CDR3 DNA follows: TGTGCCAGTAGCGTCGACAGGCCCTACTATGGCTACACCTTC. The whole variable domain, remainder taken from reference TRBV19 and TRBJ1-2, is DGGITQSPKYLFRKEGQNVTLSCEQNLNHDAMYWYRQDPGQGLRLIYYSQIVNDFQKGDIAEGYSVSREKKESFPLTVTSAQKNPTAFYLCASSVDRPYYGYTFGSGTRLTVV.

The CDR3, as DNA: TGCGCCAGCAGCTTGGGTGCAGGGGGCACTGAAGCTTTCTTT. This gives the protein CASSLGAGGTEAFF. This chain joins TRBV5-1 and TRBJ1-1; TRBD1 matches 7 bases. Unmatched junction bases numbered 3, after V lost 0 bases and J lost 4 bases. CDR1 and CDR2 from the germline V gene are SGHRS and YFSETQ. The CDR3 contains 14 residues.

This clone has a single count. This rearrangement joins TRBV7-2 to TRBJ2-3, with a tentative D call TRBD1 (6 bases). CDR3 length equals 14 residues. CDR1 and CDR2 (germline): SGHTA, FQGNSA. Trimming took 10 bases from V and 6 from J, leaving 20 bases between them. The CDR3 DNA follows: TGTGCCAACACGGTAGGGGGTGGAACGGATACGCAGTATTTT. It specifies CANTVGGGTDTQYF.

V and J are TRBV28 and TRBJ1-1; 7 bases map to TRBD1. V lost 4 bases and J lost 3; bases outside the gene matches: 8. This CDR3 region has 15 residues. Germline-derived CDR1 and CDR2 are MDHEN and SYDVKM. The CDR3: CASSYPGQWYTEAFF. The CDR3 bases are TGTGCCAGCAGTTACCCGGGACAGTGGTACACTGAAGCTTTCTTT.

CDR3 sequence (DNA): TGTGCCAGCAGCCTTTCAACAGGGTCCGGAGCTTTCTTT. Its translation is CASSLSTGSGAFF. This chain connects TRBV3-1 (or the pseudogene TRBV3-2) to TRBJ1-1, with D tentatively TRBD1 (6 bases). V was pared by 4 bases and J by 10 bases, with 16 bases between. The CDR3 consists of 13 residues. Germline loops: CDR1 LGHDT, CDR2 YNNKEL (reference sequence).

J is TRBJ1-1 and V is TRBV7-9, with 9 positions matching TRBD1. The CDR3 loop spans 18 amino acids. Germline trimming cut 1 base from V and 4 bases from J; bases unmatched to any gene: 13. The germline V gene encodes CDR1 SEHNR and CDR2 FQNEAQ (reference sequence). The CDR3 DNA reads TGTGCCAGCAGCTTAGGAGGGACAGGGACGGATATCGGCACTGAAGCTTTCTTT. Amino acid sequence: CASSLGGTGTDIGTEAFF.

V is TRBV6-1 and J is TRBJ2-7, with a tentative D call TRBD2 (6 bases). In germline, CDR1 is MNHNS, CDR2 SASEGT. Trimming removed 8 bases at V and 0 bases at J, with 14 bases between. This CDR3 comprises 14 residues. The CDR3 DNA follows: TGTGCCAGCGGTATTGAGGGAGGCTCCTACGAGCAGTACTTC. Protein: CASGIEGGSYEQYF.

The chain has TRBV28 and TRBJ2-7; TRBD1 matches at 7 bases. The germline gives CDR1 MDHEN, CDR2 SYDVKM. The CDR3 is 13 amino acids. Trimming cost V 5 bases and J 5 bases; bases outside gene matches: 6. CDR3 loop: CASSNQGVHEQYF. DNA of the CDR3: TGTGCCAGCAGTAATCAGGGGGTCCACGAGCAGTACTTC.

The chain links TRBV7-2 to TRBJ1-1; D may be TRBD1 (6 bases). V lost 1 base to trimming and J lost 2 bases, with 14 bases between them. Per germline, CDR1 SGHTA and CDR2 FQGNSA. The CDR3 totals 16 residues. DNA for the CDR3: TGTGCCAGCAGCTTAGTAGGGGGGGCTACCAACACTGAAGCTTTCTTT. It translates to CASSLVGGATNTEAFF. The full variable domain, with the rest looked up from reference TRBV7-2 and TRBJ1-1, is GAGVSQSPSNKVTEKGKDVELRCDPISGHTALYWYRQSLGQGLEFLIYFQGNSAPDKSGLPSDRFSAERTGGSVSTLTIQRTQQEDSAVYLCASSLVGGATNTEAFFGQGTRLTVV.